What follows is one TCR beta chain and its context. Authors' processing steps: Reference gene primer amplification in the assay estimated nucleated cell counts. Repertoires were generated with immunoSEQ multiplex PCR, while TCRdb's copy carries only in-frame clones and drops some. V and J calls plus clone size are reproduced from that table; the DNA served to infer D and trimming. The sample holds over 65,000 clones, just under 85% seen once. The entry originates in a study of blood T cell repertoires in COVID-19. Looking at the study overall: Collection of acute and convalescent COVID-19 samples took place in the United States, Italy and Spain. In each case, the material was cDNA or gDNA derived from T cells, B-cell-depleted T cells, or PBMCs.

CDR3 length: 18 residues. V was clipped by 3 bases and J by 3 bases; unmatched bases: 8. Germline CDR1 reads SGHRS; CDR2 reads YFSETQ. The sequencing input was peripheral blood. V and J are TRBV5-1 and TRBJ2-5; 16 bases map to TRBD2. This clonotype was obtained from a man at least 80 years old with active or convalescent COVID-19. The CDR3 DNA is TGCGCCAGCAGCTCGGGACTAGCGGGAGGGCCCTCGGAAGAGACCCAGTACTTC. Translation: CASSSGLAGGPSEETQYF.